This TCR beta chain comes out of a study of blood T cell repertoires in COVID-19. Background on the study: Collection of acute and convalescent COVID-19 samples took place in the United States, Italy and Spain. T cells, B-cell-depleted T cells, or PBMCs provided the cDNA or gDNA that served as material.

In the authors' workflow: Amplification of reference gene primers was used by the study to estimate nucleated cell counts. The repertoire was sequenced with immunoSEQ multiplex PCR; TCRdb's copy has only in-frame clones and lacks some. That table is the source of V, J and clone size, and D and trimming were worked out from the DNA. The sample shows around 480,000 clones, about 87% of them seen only once. While infection was still active, Seattle patients were enrolled and then followed longitudinally. With 3 bases clipped from V and 6 bases from J, the junction kept 5 bases outside the gene matches. This CDR3 has 15 residues. Germline-derived CDR1 and CDR2 are LNHDA and SQIVND (reference sequence).

The specimen was peripheral blood. The receptor's source is a woman between 50 and 59 years old with COVID-19, enrolled during active disease. The gene calls are TRBV19 and TRBJ2-3, with 11 bases lining up with TRBD2. The CDR3 DNA is TGTGCCAGTAGTATTAGCGGGGGGGCCACCGATACGCAGTATTTT. This encodes CASSISGGATDTQYF.